The 27 T cell receptor beta chains listed next were all sequenced from one sample in a study of cytotoxic CD8 clonotypes in ibrutinib-treated CLL. The data were produced by immunoSEQ multiplex PCR, yet TCRdb's version contains in-frame clones alone and is incomplete. The table has some 29,000 clones, almost 70% seen once; the top ten hold roughly 50%. The sample consisted of PBMCs, taken after 24 months of ibrutinib treatment. Receptor source: a human donor with chronic lymphocytic leukemia.

The chain couples TRBV7-2 to TRBJ2-3, with 8 bases identical to TRBD2. CDR1 is SGHTA, CDR2 FQGNSA, per germline. CDR3 length: 12 amino acids. Trimming took 6 bases from V and 14 from J; bases not matched to a gene: 10. The CDR3 DNA follows: TGTGCCAGCAGTATTAGCGGGGCTCTTTCGTATTTT. Encoded protein: CASSISGALSYF. Variable domain in full (rest from reference TRBV7-2 and TRBJ2-3): GAGVSQSPSNKVTEKGKDVELRCDPISGHTALYWYRQSLGQGLEFLIYFQGNSAPDKSGLPSDRFSAERTGGSVSTLTIQRTQQEDSAVYLCASSISGALSYFGPGTRLTVL.

The chain uses TRBV29-1 and TRBJ1-1; D gene ambiguous. V lost 2 bases, J lost 7 bases, and 14 bases lay in between. Per germline, CDR1 SQVTM and CDR2 ANQGSEA. The CDR3 covers 13 residues. The CDR3 DNA reads TGCAGCGTTGAAATTGAGGCCGGGGTTGAAGCTTTCTTT. It specifies CSVEIEAGVEAFF.

This rearrangement joins TRBV7-9 to TRBJ2-7; possible D gene TRBD1, 6 bases. Germline CDR1 SEHNR, CDR2 FQNEAQ (reference sequence). V was shortened by 7 bases and J by 3 bases, with 16 bases between the two germline ends. The CDR3 runs to 14 residues. The DNA for the CDR3 is TGTGCCAGCACGCAGGGACAAGCCGACTACGAGCAGTACTTC. It translates to CASTQGQADYEQYF.

The genes are TRBV7-6 and TRBJ1-1; no reliable D call. V lost 5 bases to trimming and J lost 11 bases, with 18 bases between them. The germline gives CDR1 SGHVS, CDR2 FNYEAQ. This CDR3 has 13 amino acids. Written as DNA, the CDR3 is TGTGCCAGCAGCACCAAGGAGGGTGGGCCGGCTTTCTTT. Amino acids: CASSTKEGGPAFF. The whole variable domain, filled in from reference TRBV7-6 and TRBJ1-1, reads GAGVSQSPRYKVTKRGQDVALRCDPISGHVSLYWYRQALGQGPEFLTYFNYEAQQDKSGLPNDRFSAERPEGSISTLTIQRTEQRDSAMYRCASSTKEGGPAFFGQGTRLTVV.

The rearrangement joins TRBV19 to TRBJ1-4; possibly TRBD1 for D (6 bases). V was cut by 3 bases and J by 4 bases, with 15 bases left in between. This CDR3 has 16 amino acids. Germline V lookup: CDR1 LNHDA, CDR2 SQIVND (reference sequence). The CDR3 sequence: CASSIDVWGRNEKLFF. CDR3 bases: TGTGCCAGTAGTATCGACGTCTGGGGGCGTAATGAAAAACTGTTTTTT.

The genes are TRBV5-1 and TRBJ1-1; 9 bases are a match to TRBD1. CDR3 size: 15 residues. Germline values: CDR1 SGHRS, CDR2 YFSETQ. With 3 bases clipped from V and 2 bases from J, the junction kept 5 bases outside the gene matches. The CDR3 DNA follows: TGCGCCAGCAGCTGGGGACAGGGACTAAACACTGAAGCTTTCTTT. It codes for CASSWGQGLNTEAFF.

The rearrangement links TRBV7-9 to TRBJ2-3; D could derive from TRBD1 or TRBD2 (5 bases each). The CDR3 has 15 residues. V lost 1 base to trimming and J lost 2 bases, with 10 bases between them. The V gene's germline CDR1 is SEHNR and CDR2 FQNEAQ (reference sequence). The CDR3 DNA reads as TGTGCCAGCAGCTTAGAAGGGACCATCACAGATACGCAGTATTTT. Its translation: CASSLEGTITDTQYF.

CDR3 region: CASSQGRGGGQDNEQFF. Here the CDR3 DNA reads TGCGCCAGCAGCCAAGGCCGGGGAGGGGGGCAGGACAATGAGCAGTTCTTC. The chain employs TRBV4-1 and TRBJ2-1; D possibly corresponds to TRBD2 (7 bases). V gave up 1 base and J gave up 5 bases, with 18 bases separating them. Germline V gene sequence: CDR1 MGHRA, CDR2 YSYEKL. The CDR3 is 17 residues long.

This clone appeared a few times. The chain uses TRBV10-1 and TRBJ2-5; tentatively, D is TRBD1 (5 bases). Germline CDR1 WNHNN, CDR2 SYGVQD (reference sequence). The CDR3 has 13 amino acids. The germline V and J ends were trimmed by 4 bases and 5 bases, with 11 bases remaining between them. The CDR3 nucleotides read TGCGCCAGCAGTGGTAGCAGGGTCGAGACCCAGTACTTC. Its translation: CASSGSRVETQYF.

The V call is TRBV18, the J call TRBJ1-1, with 9 nucleotides matching TRBD1. V shed 3 bases and J 0 bases; nucleotides not matched to a gene: 8. This CDR3 is built from 17 residues. Germline values: CDR1 KGHSH, CDR2 LQKENI. For the CDR3, the DNA is TGTGCCAGCTCACCGCGTCCCGGGACAGGGTTGAACACTGAAGCTTTCTTT. Protein sequence: CASSPRPGTGLNTEAFF.

This clone was found many times. The chain links TRBV7-9 to TRBJ2-7, with D perhaps matching TRBD2 (5 bases). The V gene lost 1 base and the J gene lost 9 bases, with 10 bases spanning the gap. The germline CDR1 and CDR2 sequences are SEHNR and FQNEAQ (reference sequence). The CDR3 has 12 amino acids. CDR3 DNA: TGTGCCAGCAGCTTAGGTAGTGGAGGGCAGTACTTC. Translation: CASSLGSGGQYF.

This chain's CDR3 is CASSLLGVTYEQYF. CDR3 DNA: TGTGCCAGCAGCCTTTTGGGGGTCACCTACGAGCAGTACTTC. V usage is TRBV11-1 and J usage is TRBJ2-7, with D possibly called TRBD1 or TRBD2 (5 bases each). The CDR3 consists of 14 residues. Germline-derived CDR1 and CDR2 are SGHAT and FQDESV (reference sequence). V lost 5 bases and J 2 bases, leaving 13 bases between the germline ends.

The CDR3 coding sequence is TGTGCCAGCAGCTCCCCCCAGCGGGGGAACACAGATACGCAGTATTTT. Its translation is CASSSPQRGNTDTQYF. The chain combines TRBV5-4 with TRBJ2-3, with 8 bases identical to TRBD2. Germline V gene data show CDR1 as SGHNT and CDR2 as YYREEE (reference sequence). V shed 3 bases, J shed 2 bases, and the junction held 8 bases outside the gene matches. This CDR3 has 16 amino acids.

This clone has a single count. This sequence joins TRBV9 and TRBJ2-4; 8 bases are a match to TRBD2. The CDR3 consists of 16 residues. Germline V lookup: CDR1 SGDLS, CDR2 YYNGEE. V lost 0 bases, J lost 3 bases, and 5 bases stayed unmatched. Here the CDR3 reads CASSVGIAGFKNIQYF. The CDR3 coding sequence is TGTGCCAGCAGCGTAGGTATAGCGGGGTTCAAAAACATTCAGTACTTC.

This clone has a single count. The genes are TRBV20-1 and TRBJ1-1; D call uncertain. The CDR3 length is 11 residues. The V gene lost 5 bases and the J gene lost 2 bases, with 6 bases spanning the gap. Germline V gene lookup returns CDR1 DFQATT and CDR2 SNEGSKA (reference sequence). CDR3 in amino acids: CSAEANTEAFF. The CDR3 nucleotides read TGCAGTGCTGAGGCCAACACTGAAGCTTTCTTT.

In nucleotides, the CDR3 is TGTGCCAGCAGCTTTACAGGAACGACAAGCACAGATACGCAGTATTTT. It translates to CASSFTGTTSTDTQYF. The V gene is TRBV7-9, the J gene TRBJ2-3, with D maybe TRBD1 (5 bases). Trimming took 3 bases from V and 0 from J, leaving 13 bases between them. The CDR3 runs 16 residues. The germline V gene encodes CDR1 SEHNR and CDR2 FQNEAQ (reference sequence).

The CDR3 bases are TGTGCCAGCAGCTTAGGGGATGGTCGGGGCTCCTACGAGCAGTACTTC. Translated: CASSLGDGRGSYEQYF. This chain links TRBV13 with TRBJ2-7; D perhaps matches TRBD2 (5 bases). V shed 0 bases and J shed 0 bases, with 12 bases lying between them. Germline V lookup: CDR1 PRHDT, CDR2 FYEKMQ (reference sequence). The CDR3 totals 16 residues.

As regards this clone: At one of its ends the junction is not consistent with the germline gene, which may arise from a read error. The chain recombines TRBV19 with TRBJ1-2, with D unresolved. Germline V gene data show CDR1 as LNHDA and CDR2 as SQIVND (reference sequence). CDR3 length: 17 residues. The CDR3 nucleotides read TGTGCCAGTAGTTTAGACGGCGGACTTCCGAAGGACTATGGCTACACCTTC. Translated, it gives CASSLDGGLPKDYGYTF.

This rearrangement joins TRBV15 to TRBJ2-3; 11 positions agree with TRBD2. V was clipped by 8 bases and J by 6 bases; unmatched bases: 10. Germline values: CDR1 LNHNV, CDR2 YYDKDF (reference sequence). The CDR3 is 15 amino acids. As DNA, the CDR3 is TGTGCCACCCAACCTAGAGCTAGCGGGGGGGATACGCAGTATTTT. Translation: CATQPRASGGDTQYF. The entire variable domain, with the rest obtained from reference TRBV15 and TRBJ2-3, is as follows: DAMVIQNPRYQVTQFGKPVTLSCSQTLNHNVMYWYQQKSSQAPKLLFHYYDKDFNNEADTPDNFQSRRPNTSFCFLDIRSPGLGDTAMYLCATQPRASGGDTQYFGPGTRLTVL.

This clone showed up just once. This chain joins TRBV7-3 and TRBJ1-1; D remains unclear. CDR3 length equals 9 residues. The V end lost 7 bases, the J end lost 11 bases, and 8 bases lay between the germline ends. The germline V gene has CDR1 SGHTA and CDR2 FQGTGA. The CDR3 region is CASKRRAFF. DNA of the CDR3: TGTGCCAGCAAACGGCGGGCTTTCTTT.

This chain joins TRBV5-1 and TRBJ2-1; 8 positions match TRBD2. The germline V gene has CDR1 SGHRS and CDR2 YFSETQ. The V segment lost 3 bases and the J segment 5 bases; nucleotides outside the gene matches: 7. The CDR3 totals 15 residues. Written as DNA, the CDR3 is TGCGCCAGCAGCTCCCAAGCGGGGGTAAACAATGAGCAGTTCTTC. It specifies CASSSQAGVNNEQFF.

The genes are TRBV29-1 and TRBJ2-2; TRBD2 might be the D (6 bases). Germline V gene lookup returns CDR1 SQVTM and CDR2 ANQGSEA. The V end was cut by 1 base, the J end by 1 base, with 13 bases between. This CDR3 is 16 amino acids long. This chain's CDR3 is CSVEATEGKNTGELFF. The CDR3 DNA reads as TGCAGCGTTGAAGCTACGGAGGGGAAGAACACCGGGGAGCTGTTTTTT.

The V and J genes are TRBV28 and TRBJ1-2; the D gene is possibly TRBD1 (5 bases). Trimming pared 5 bases from V and 4 bases from J, leaving 11 bases between. CDR1 and CDR2 (germline): MDHEN, SYDVKM. The CDR3 is 13 residues long. For the CDR3, the DNA is TGTGCCAGCAGTGGGACGAGTCTCTATGGCTACACCTTC. It codes for CASSGTSLYGYTF.

The V gene is TRBV11-2, the J gene TRBJ2-5; a weak D match, TRBD2 (5 bases). Germline loops: CDR1 SGHAT, CDR2 FQNNGV. The V gene lost 1 base and the J gene lost 5 bases, with 8 bases spanning the gap. The CDR3 is 13 amino acids. In DNA form, the CDR3 reads TGTGCCAGCAGCTTAGTCAGGAGGGAGACCCAGTACTTC. Translation gives CASSLVRRETQYF. Complete variable domain (other parts from reference TRBV11-2 and TRBJ2-5): EAGVAQSPRYKIIEKRQSVAFWCNPISGHATLYWYQQILGQGPKLLIQFQNNGVVDDSQLPKDRFSAERLKGVDSTLKIQPAKLEDSAVYLCASSLVRRETQYFGPGTRLLVL.

V gene TRBV29-1 combines with J gene TRBJ2-7; the D gene could be TRBD1 or TRBD2 (6 bases each). The germline V gene has CDR1 SQVTM and CDR2 ANQGSEA. CDR3 length: 12 residues. V gave up 4 bases and J gave up 5 bases, with 12 bases separating them. The CDR3 loop reads CSVGRGADEQYF. The CDR3 DNA follows: TGCAGCGTTGGGAGGGGGGCCGACGAGCAGTACTTC.

This clone was observed once. This rearrangement joins TRBV9 to TRBJ1-3; 7 bases fit TRBD1. This CDR3 contains 19 residues. V shed 8 bases and J 0 bases; nucleotides not matched to a gene: 20. The germline gives CDR1 SGDLS, CDR2 YYNGEE. The CDR3, as DNA: TGTGCCAGTACCCAGGGGGGGCTGGGGATCAGCGCCTCTGGAAACACCATATATTTT. Its protein product is CASTQGGLGISASGNTIYF.

The chain recombines TRBV6-6 with TRBJ2-7; 9 nucleotides line up with TRBD2. Germline values: CDR1 MNHNY, CDR2 SVGAGI (reference sequence). CDR3 length: 15 amino acids. V lost 8 bases, J lost 2 bases, and 10 bases stayed unmatched. This chain's CDR3 is CASSARLAGAYEQYF. The DNA of the CDR3 is TGTGCCAGCTCGGCTCGTTTAGCGGGGGCCTACGAGCAGTACTTC.